This paragraph reports one T cell receptor beta chain. This clone appeared a single time. Its antigen is not yet known. Base quality data are lacking; no much larger clone is found one base away. The immunoSEQ Assay, a bias-controlled multiplex PCR, was used to amplify TCRbeta CDR3 regions from genomic DNA. Regarding the original processing steps: The number of nucleated cells in each sample was estimated by amplification of reference gene primers within the assay. To quantify the absolute abundance of each unique TCRbeta CDR3 rearrangement, sequence reads were collapsed and filtered. For each sample, productive Simpson clonality was calculated by taking the square root of Simpson's diversity index across productive rearrangements. The clones in this table, taken by TCRdb from immuneACCESS, are in-frame only. Not every clone is retained; where verified, under half of the shortfall comes from an unresolved V gene, and the cause of the rest is unknown. Clonal size and the V and J genes are those of that table, whereas D and trimming came from the DNA. The sample table records about half a million clones; approximately 89% of these occur just once. The biggest ten clones account for approximately 0.9% of the sample.

In Seattle, one collaborating source enrolled patients while the infection was active and tracked those patients longitudinally over the course of disease. The collaborating institutions used their own protocols to collect whole blood in K2EDTA tubes. For TCRbeta analysis, collaborator samples were shipped as frozen whole blood, as isolated PBMCs, or as DNA extracted from either sample type. The germline V gene encodes CDR1 SEHNR and CDR2 FQNEAQ (reference sequence). Reading from cysteine to phenylalanine, the CDR3 counts 14 amino acids. The retained sequence is limited to the CDR3, 42 bases, with the frame set at the first base. Trimming leaves V shorter by 3 bases and J shorter by 7 bases, with the junction holding 3 bases beyond the gene matches. This sample is drawn from a study of blood T cell repertoires in COVID-19 (dated by TCRdb to 2018 to 2020). In terms of the full investigation: Collaborator samples came from the United States, Italy and Spain and covered acute and convalescent phases of COVID-19. A de-identified subject ID, COVID-19 status, age in years and sex were almost always included in the sample metadata. Samples were obtained from the ongoing ImmuneRACE study (first 160 participants) and from some 1,300 subjects provided by 6 global collaborators. The prospective study material was composed of cDNA or gDNA derived from T cells, B-cell-depleted T cells, or PBMCs. Subjects who had been exposed to COVID-19, were actively infected with it, or had recovered from it provided the deeply sampled blood TCRbeta repertoires that made up the dataset. The repertoires were made available in a free public database intended to serve as a resource for research on the immune response to SARS-CoV-2. HLA class I and class II types, where available, came from metadata supplied by the sample provider rather than from assay-based typing. Summary of the overall study and its limitations: Clinical and demographic metadata were provided uncurated, with the amount varying by source and participant.

The sequencing sample was made of peripheral blood. The chain uses TRBV7-9 and TRBJ2-1, with 10 bases aligning to TRBD1. This TCR was recovered from a man aged 18-30 years with COVID-19, enrolled during active disease. Here is the DNA: TGTGCCAGCAGCTTGGACAGGGGGAGGAATGAGCAGTTCTTC. This gives the protein CASSLDRGRNEQFF.